This TCR beta chain was sequenced for a study of CD8 T cells in ankylosing spondylitis. This clonotype turned up a few times. Its antigen is currently unknown. TCRdb independently ran MiXCR on the 5' RACE reads; one entry per CDR3 protein. The profile shows just over 350,000 distinct CDR3 sequences, more than 20% of them singletons. Study-wide results and limits: Earlier work had already found some motif variants in reactive arthritis synovial fluid and blood. Within matched ankylosing spondylitis synovial fluid, disease-linked clones were reportedly significantly enriched.

Losses at the gene ends were 1 base for V and 5 bases for J; bases not matched to a gene: 9. The CDR3 totals 16 residues. Looked up from germline, CDR1 is SGHTA and CDR2 is FQGNSA. The specimen sequenced was blood, either unsorted or a sorted T cell fraction (not recorded which). The gene calls are TRBV7-2 and TRBJ2-7; TRBD1 agrees at 9 bases. The origin of this receptor is a male donor with ankylosing spondylitis or in good health (not recorded which). The CDR3 bases are TGTGCCAGCAGCTTAGGGTGGACAGGGGATATCCACGAGCAGTACTTC. Protein product: CASSLGWTGDIHEQYF.